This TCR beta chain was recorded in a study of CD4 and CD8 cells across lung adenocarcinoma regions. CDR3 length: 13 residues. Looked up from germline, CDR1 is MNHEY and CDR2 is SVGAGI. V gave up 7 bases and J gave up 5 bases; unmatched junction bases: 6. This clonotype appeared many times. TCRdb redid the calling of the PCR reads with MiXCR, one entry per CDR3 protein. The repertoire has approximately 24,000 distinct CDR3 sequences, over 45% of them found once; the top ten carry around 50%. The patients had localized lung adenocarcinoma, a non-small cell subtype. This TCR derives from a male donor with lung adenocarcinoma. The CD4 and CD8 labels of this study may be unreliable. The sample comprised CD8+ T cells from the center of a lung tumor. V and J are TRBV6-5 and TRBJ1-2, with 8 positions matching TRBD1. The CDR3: CASTDRQGYGYTF. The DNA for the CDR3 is TGTGCCAGCACCGATCGACAGGGGTATGGCTACACCTTC.